The subject of this entry is one T cell receptor beta chain. The target antigen is unknown. The CDR3 is made up of 18 amino acids. Trimming stripped 3 bases from V and 3 bases from J, with 20 bases between. Germline CDR1 is MGHRA and CDR2 is YSYEKL. The data were obtained in a study of early T cells in non-severe SARS-CoV-2 infection. Study information: Unsorted whole blood bulk RNA was sequenced, with unpaired chains.

Individual cDNA molecules were tagged with unique molecular identifiers, the study reported. TCRdb used MiXCR to reprocess the 5' RACE reads, holding one entry per CDR3 protein. The sample includes some 61,000 distinct CDR3 sequences, over 10% of them seen just once. Points from the study as a whole: Using VDJdb, the matching emphasized anti-spike CD8 responses while missing private and CD4 specificities.

The sample taken for sequencing was whole blood. The chain joins TRBV4-1 to TRBJ2-2; perhaps TRBD2 as D (6 bases). The source of this sequence is an adult who was a healthcare worker with PCR-confirmed SARS-CoV-2 infection or an uninfected control (not recorded which). CDR3 protein: CASSQRRGGYVDTGELFF. In DNA, the CDR3 is TGCGCCAGCAGCCAGAGGCGGGGCGGGTACGTTGACACCGGGGAGCTGTTTTTT.